A single sample gave rise to the 21 T cell receptor beta chains below, sequenced in a study of beta chain features in type 1 diabetes. The authors reverse transcribed all of the isolated RNA, so sequencing captured expressed TCRB transcripts. Assay: immunoSEQ multiplex PCR; the TCRdb copy retains only in-frame clones and omits some. The data show over 90,000 clones, under 30% seen once. Study-level points and caveats: Shorter TCRB CDR3s, moderately but significantly so, were found in Type 1 diabetes patients in all four CD4+ subsets.

These receptors are not linked to any known antigen. Sample: central memory CD4+ T cells from blood. All receptors derive from a young woman with type 1 diabetes.

A remark on this clone: Other DNA variants within this sample encode the same CDR3. The genes are TRBV6-1 and TRBJ2-3; the D is unclear. CDR3 size: 14 residues. V lost 3 bases to trimming and J lost 0 bases, with 7 bases between them. Germline V lookup: CDR1 MNHNS, CDR2 SASEGT. CDR3 coding DNA: TGTGCCAGCAGTGAGGCGAGGAGCACAGATACGCAGTATTTT. Encoded protein: CASSEARSTDTQYF.

The chain recombines TRBV5-6 with TRBJ2-1; 8 bases are shared with TRBD2. From germline, CDR1 is SGHDT and CDR2 YYEEEE. V was pared by 1 base and J by 4 bases, with 4 bases of the junction left unmatched. The CDR3 length is 15 residues. The CDR3 protein is CASSLYSGNYNEQFF. The CDR3 region has the DNA TGTGCCAGCAGCTTGTATAGCGGGAATTACAATGAGCAGTTCTTC. Full variable domain (outside the CDR3, taken from reference TRBV5-6 and TRBJ2-1): DAGVTQSPTHLIKTRGQQVTLRCSPKSGHDTVSWYQQALGQGPQFIFQYYEEEERQRGNFPDRFSGHQFPNYSSELNVNALLLGDSALYLCASSLYSGNYNEQFFGPGTRLTVL.

In this sample, this clone turned up a few times. The chain combines TRBV7-2 with TRBJ2-1, with a tentative D call TRBD2 (5 bases). V was pared by 4 bases and J by 2 bases, with 12 bases between. Looked up from germline, CDR1 is SGHTA and CDR2 is FQGNSA. The CDR3 sequence is 15 residues long. The CDR3 nucleotides are TGTGCCAGCAGCTCCGGACTTGCCACCTACAATGAGCAGTTCTTC. Its translation: CASSSGLATYNEQFF. The full variable domain, with the rest looked up from reference TRBV7-2 and TRBJ2-1, is GAGVSQSPSNKVTEKGKDVELRCDPISGHTALYWYRQSLGQGLEFLIYFQGNSAPDKSGLPSDRFSAERTGGSVSTLTIQRTQQEDSAVYLCASSSGLATYNEQFFGPGTRLTVL.

This clone occurred a few times. The gene calls are TRBV7-2 and TRBJ2-2; possibly TRBD2 for D (5 bases). The CDR3 totals 14 residues. From germline, CDR1 is SGHTA and CDR2 FQGNSA. The V gene lost 4 bases and the J gene lost 1 base, with 7 bases spanning the gap. The CDR3 reads CASSWAGNTGELFF. Here the CDR3 DNA reads TGTGCCAGCAGCTGGGCGGGGAACACCGGGGAGCTGTTTTTT. The variable domain in full, with the rest retrieved from reference TRBV7-2 and TRBJ2-2, is GAGVSQSPSNKVTEKGKDVELRCDPISGHTALYWYRQSLGQGLEFLIYFQGNSAPDKSGLPSDRFSAERTGGSVSTLTIQRTQQEDSAVYLCASSWAGNTGELFFGEGSRLTVL.

The chain uses TRBV9 and TRBJ2-1; a possible D gene is TRBD2 (7 bases). V lost 0 bases and J 2 bases, leaving 9 bases between the germline ends. This CDR3 is built from 15 residues. The V gene's germline CDR1 is SGDLS and CDR2 YYNGEE. CDR3 loop: CASSVGGGPYNEQFF. The CDR3 nucleotides read TGTGCCAGCAGCGTAGGGGGGGGGCCCTACAATGAGCAGTTCTTC.

This clone came up a few times. V usage is TRBV5-6 and J usage is TRBJ1-2; TRBD1 is a possible D gene (5 bases). This CDR3 contains 14 residues. Germline CDR1 SGHDT, CDR2 YYEEEE. V dropped 5 bases and J dropped 4 bases, with 15 bases sitting between them. The CDR3 DNA reads TGTGCCAGCAGTCGGGGGGGTCTTCGCTATGGCTACACCTTC. Translation gives CASSRGGLRYGYTF.

A few counts support this clone. The CDR3 here is CASSLGLPNEQFF. The DNA of the CDR3 is TGTGCCAGCAGCCTCGGACTGCCCAATGAGCAGTTCTTC. The chain recombines TRBV9 with TRBJ2-1; perhaps TRBD2 as D (5 bases). This CDR3 comprises 13 residues. Germline V gives CDR1 SGDLS, CDR2 YYNGEE. Deletions cut 4 bases from V and 6 bases from J, with 11 bases between.

This clone was picked up a small number of times. This CDR3 is also generated by other DNA sequences in the sample. V is TRBV14 and J is TRBJ1-1, with D possibly being TRBD1 (5 bases). Germline V gives CDR1 SGHDN, CDR2 FVKESK. The CDR3 extends over 13 amino acids. The V end lost 4 bases, the J end lost 1 base, and 7 bases lay between the germline ends. In nucleotides, the CDR3 is TGTGCCAGCAGCCGAGACAGGAACACTGAAGCTTTCTTT. Translated: CASSRDRNTEAFF. The full variable domain, in which reference TRBV14 and TRBJ1-1 provide the parts outside the CDR3, is EAGVTQFPSHSVIEKGQTVTLRCDPISGHDNLYWYRRVMGKEIKFLLHFVKESKQDESGMPNNRFLAERTGGTYSTLKVQPAELEDSGVYFCASSRDRNTEAFFGQGTRLTVV.

The rearrangement links TRBV27 to TRBJ1-4; the D gene is possibly TRBD1 (5 bases). This CDR3 has 12 residues. Germline loops: CDR1 MNHEY, CDR2 SMNVEV (reference sequence). V lost 6 bases, J lost 5 bases, and 7 bases lay in between. CDR3 bases: TGTGCCAGCAGCCGGGGGAATGAAAAACTGTTTTTT. It specifies CASSRGNEKLFF.

V gene TRBV7-2 combines with J gene TRBJ2-3; D gene unclear. V lost 1 base to trimming and J lost 6 bases, with 14 bases between them. In germline, CDR1 is SGHTA, CDR2 FQGNSA. This CDR3 spans 15 amino acids. The CDR3 here is CASSLEPRLGDTQYF. The CDR3 coding sequence is TGTGCCAGCAGCTTAGAACCGCGCCTCGGGGATACGCAGTATTTT. The full variable domain, rest sourced from reference TRBV7-2 and TRBJ2-3, is GAGVSQSPSNKVTEKGKDVELRCDPISGHTALYWYRQSLGQGLEFLIYFQGNSAPDKSGLPSDRFSAERTGGSVSTLTIQRTQQEDSAVYLCASSLEPRLGDTQYFGPGTRLTVL.

The chain joins TRBV7-2 to TRBJ1-5, with D unresolved. Trimming pared 0 bases from V and 2 bases from J, leaving 8 bases between. The CDR3 runs to 15 residues. Germline V gene data show CDR1 as SGHTA and CDR2 as FQGNSA. CDR3 sequence (DNA): TGTGCCAGCAGCTTAGCGCTGGCCGGCAATCAGCCCCAGCATTTT. Amino acids: CASSLALAGNQPQHF.

This clone has more than one count but fewer than ten. The chain uses TRBV7-7 and TRBJ2-1, with 11 bases identical to TRBD2. The CDR3 covers 16 residues. Germline V gene sequence: CDR1 SSHAT, CDR2 FNYEAQ (reference sequence). V lost 1 base to trimming and J lost 4 bases; unmatched junction nucleotides: 3. The CDR3 nucleotides read TGTGCCAGCAGCTTAGGAGTAGCGGGAGGGTACAATGAGCAGTTCTTC. Amino acids: CASSLGVAGGYNEQFF.

The chain recombines TRBV5-1 with TRBJ1-1; possibly TRBD1 for D (5 bases). The CDR3 is made up of 16 amino acids. The germline V and J ends were trimmed by 1 base and 7 bases, with 20 bases remaining between them. Germline CDR1 SGHRS, CDR2 YFSETQ. For the CDR3, the DNA is TGCGCCAGCAGCTTGCTATCGGGTCTAACCGACAGTGAAGCTTTCTTT. Protein: CASSLLSGLTDSEAFF.

Of note for this clone: Within the sample, other DNA sequences also encode this same CDR3. V usage is TRBV5-1 and J usage is TRBJ1-5; D possibly corresponds to TRBD1 (5 bases). The CDR3 totals 16 residues. Germline assignment: CDR1 SGHRS and CDR2 YFSETQ. Trimming cost V 0 bases and J 0 bases, with 10 bases left between them. CDR3 loop: CASSLDGGNSNQPQHF. The CDR3 nucleotides are TGCGCCAGCAGCTTGGACGGGGGTAATAGCAATCAGCCCCAGCATTTT.

The V gene is TRBV29-1, the J gene TRBJ2-1; no clear D. The V gene lost 5 bases and the J gene lost 3 bases, with 5 bases spanning the gap. CDR1 is SQVTM, CDR2 ANQGSEA, per germline. There are 11 residues in the CDR3. The CDR3, as DNA: TGCAGCGTTTTCGGCTACAATGAGCAGTTCTTC. This gives the protein CSVFGYNEQFF.

This clone was found a few times. The chain uses TRBV19 and TRBJ2-7; TRBD2 agrees at 9 bases. Germline V gene lookup returns CDR1 LNHDA and CDR2 SQIVND (reference sequence). The V and J ends lost 7 bases and 7 bases, in that order; junction bases with no gene match: 8. The length of the CDR3 is 13 residues. The CDR3 protein is CASKGTSSREQYF. The CDR3 DNA follows: TGTGCCAGTAAGGGGACTAGCTCCCGAGAGCAGTACTTC.

V usage is TRBV19 and J usage is TRBJ2-1; TRBD1 matches at 9 bases. With V trimmed by 9 bases and J by 4 bases, 4 bases remained unmatched. The CDR3 is 13 amino acids. The germline V gene has CDR1 LNHDA and CDR2 SQIVND (reference sequence). The CDR3 region is CASRDRVYNEQFF. The DNA of the CDR3 is TGTGCCAGCCGGGACAGGGTTTACAATGAGCAGTTCTTC.

The chain recombines TRBV19 with TRBJ2-6, with a weak D call TRBD1 (6 bases). Germline CDR1 LNHDA, CDR2 SQIVND (reference sequence). The CDR3 covers 18 residues. Trimming removed 7 bases at V and 4 bases at J, with 23 bases between. The CDR3 spells CASTTLPGARPGANVLTF. CDR3 coding DNA: TGTGCCAGTACCACTCTCCCAGGGGCCCGACCCGGGGCCAACGTCCTGACTTTC.

In its sample, this clone was seen a few times. J is TRBJ1-2 and V is TRBV30; 7 nucleotides agree with TRBD1. Unmatched junction bases numbered 3, after V lost 4 bases and J lost 1 base. This CDR3 spans 13 amino acids. Germline V gene lookup returns CDR1 GTSNPN and CDR2 SVGIG (reference sequence). This chain's CDR3 is CAWMGQHNYGYTF. CDR3 DNA sequence: TGTGCCTGGATGGGACAGCATAACTATGGCTACACCTTC. The full variable domain, in which reference TRBV30 and TRBJ1-2 provide the parts outside the CDR3, is SQTIHQWPATLVQPVGSPLSLECTVEGTSNPNLYWYRQAAGRGLQLLFYSVGIGQISSEVPQNLSASRPQDRQFILSSKKLLLSDSGFYLCAWMGQHNYGYTFGSGTRLTVV.

This clone has only a few counts. The chain joins TRBV5-1 to TRBJ1-2; 7 positions match TRBD1. Germline trimming cut 4 bases from V and 8 bases from J; bases unmatched to any gene: 5. Germline V CDR1 and CDR2: SGHRS, YFSETQ. CDR3 length: 12 amino acids. CDR3: CASSGDRGGYTF. The CDR3 coding sequence is TGCGCCAGCAGCGGGGACAGAGGAGGCTACACCTTC. Complete variable domain (other parts from reference TRBV5-1 and TRBJ1-2): KAGVTQTPRYLIKTRGQQVTLSCSPISGHRSVSWYQQTPGQGLQFLFEYFSETQRNKGNFPGRFSGRQFSNSRSEMNVSTLELGDSALYLCASSGDRGGYTFGSGTRLTVV.

The chain combines TRBV9 with TRBJ1-2; TRBD1 might be the D (6 bases). The CDR3 contains 14 residues. Trimming left V 5 bases short and J 0 bases short, with 11 bases between. Per the germline V gene, CDR1 is SGDLS and CDR2 is YYNGEE. CDR3 in amino acids: CASSTGLANYGYTF. CDR3 DNA: TGTGCCAGCAGTACAGGGTTAGCTAACTATGGCTACACCTTC.